This T cell receptor (beta chain) came from a study of long-term antiretroviral therapy in people with HIV. At the survey level, the v3.0 immunoSEQ assay was run. Clones were sequenced by immunoSEQ multiplex PCR, and TCRdb holds only the in-frame ones, with some missing. This table has approximately 13,000 clones, roughly three quarters appearing once. Findings and limits, study-wide: Diversity went up after ART and still fell short of transplant donor controls. CDR3 length ranges were narrower in HIV repertoires than in controls. Dominating the repertoire at all time points were the clones that expanded before ART.

CDR1 and CDR2 from the germline V gene are SNHLY and FYNNEI. With 5 bases removed from V and 4 bases from J, the gap between germline ends came to 14 bases. The CDR3 is made up of 14 amino acids. This clone was counted once. Its antigen is unidentified. The specimen comprised unsorted PBMCs, sampled 3.1 years after starting antiretroviral therapy. This clonotype was sampled from a man aged 35-49 years with HIV. The gene calls are TRBV2 and TRBJ1-1; a possible D gene is TRBD1 (5 bases). The CDR3 DNA reads TGTGCCAGCAGTAACCAGGGTGGGATCACTGAAGCTTTCTTT. Translated: CASSNQGGITEAFF.